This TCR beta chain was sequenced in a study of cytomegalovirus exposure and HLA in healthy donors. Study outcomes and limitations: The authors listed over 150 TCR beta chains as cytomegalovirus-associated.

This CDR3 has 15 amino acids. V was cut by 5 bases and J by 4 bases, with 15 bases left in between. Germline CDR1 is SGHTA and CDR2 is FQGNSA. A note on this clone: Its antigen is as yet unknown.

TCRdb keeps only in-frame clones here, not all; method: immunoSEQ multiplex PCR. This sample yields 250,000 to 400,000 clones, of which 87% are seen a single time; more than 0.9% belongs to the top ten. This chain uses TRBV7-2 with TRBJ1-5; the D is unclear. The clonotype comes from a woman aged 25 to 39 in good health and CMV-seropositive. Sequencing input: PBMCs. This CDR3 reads CASSPRSGPNQPQHF. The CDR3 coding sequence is TGTGCCAGCAGCCCCCGCTCGGGTCCAAATCAGCCCCAGCATTTT.